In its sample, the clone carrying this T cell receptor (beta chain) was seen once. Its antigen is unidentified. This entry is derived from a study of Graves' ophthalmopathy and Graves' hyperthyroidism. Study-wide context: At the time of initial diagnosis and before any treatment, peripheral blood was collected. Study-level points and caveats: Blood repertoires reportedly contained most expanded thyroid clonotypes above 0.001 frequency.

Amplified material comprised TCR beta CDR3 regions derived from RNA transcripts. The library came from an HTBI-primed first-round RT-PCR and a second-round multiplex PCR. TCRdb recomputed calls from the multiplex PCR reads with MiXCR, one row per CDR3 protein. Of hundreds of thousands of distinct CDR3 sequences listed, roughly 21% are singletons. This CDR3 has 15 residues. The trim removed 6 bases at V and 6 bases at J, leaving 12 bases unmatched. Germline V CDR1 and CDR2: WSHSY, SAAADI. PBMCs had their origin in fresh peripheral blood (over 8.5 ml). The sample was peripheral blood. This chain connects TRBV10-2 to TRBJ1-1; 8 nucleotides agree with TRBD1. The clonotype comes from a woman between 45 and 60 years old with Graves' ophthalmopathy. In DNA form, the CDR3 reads TGCGCCAGCAGCCCGGGGGGGACAGGAAATCCTGAAGCTTTCTTT. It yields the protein CASSPGGTGNPEAFF.